This T cell receptor (beta chain) was sequenced in a study of blood T cell repertoires in COVID-19. Turning to the study itself: COVID-19 samples collected from the United States, Italy and Spain covered acute and convalescent phases. The cDNA or gDNA used as material had been derived from T cells, B-cell-depleted T cells, or PBMCs.

Per the original methods: Nucleated cell counts were estimated from reference gene primer amplification. Sequencing was performed with immunoSEQ multiplex PCR; in TCRdb, only in-frame clones are kept and a portion is missing. Clone size and V and J calls were adopted from that table, with D and trimming inferred from the DNA. The table lists about 260,000 clones, 88% of them singletons, with approximately 0.7% in the top ten. The CDR3 contains 14 residues. With 3 bases removed from V and 11 bases from J, the gap between germline ends came to 16 bases. Germline V gene data show CDR1 as LGHDT and CDR2 as YNNKEL (reference sequence). This clone was observed a handful of times.

V usage is TRBV3-1 (or the pseudogene TRBV3-2) and J usage is TRBJ1-4; D is unresolved. This TCR was sampled from a human donor in a cohort sampled during active COVID-19. The sequenced sample was peripheral blood. The chain's CDR3 is CASSQGGLAGKLFF. The CDR3 DNA reads as TGTGCCAGCAGCCAGGGCGGGCTTGCCGGGAAACTGTTTTTT.